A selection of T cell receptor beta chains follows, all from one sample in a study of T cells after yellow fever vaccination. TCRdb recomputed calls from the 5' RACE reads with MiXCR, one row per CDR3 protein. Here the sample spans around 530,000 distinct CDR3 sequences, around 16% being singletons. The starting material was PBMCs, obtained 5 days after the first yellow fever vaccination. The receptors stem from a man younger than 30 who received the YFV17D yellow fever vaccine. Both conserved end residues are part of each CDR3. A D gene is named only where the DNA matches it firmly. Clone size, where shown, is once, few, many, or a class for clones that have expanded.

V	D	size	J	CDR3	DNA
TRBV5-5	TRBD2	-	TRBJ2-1	CASSFTGGGDLNEQFF	TGTGCCAGCAGCTTCACCGGGGGGGGAGATTTGAATGAGCAGTTCTTC
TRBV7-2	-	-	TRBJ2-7	CASSLGGGRASYEQYF	TGTGCCAGCAGCTTAGGAGGCGGCAGGGCGTCCTACGAGCAGTACTTC
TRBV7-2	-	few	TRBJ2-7	CASSLNQGTYEQYF	TGTGCCAGCAGCTTAAATCAGGGTACCTACGAGCAGTACTTC
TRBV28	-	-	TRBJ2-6	CASSFFTSGANVLTF	TGTGCCAGCAGTTTTTTCACCTCTGGGGCCAACGTCCTGACTTTC
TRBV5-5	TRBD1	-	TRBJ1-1	CASSLGGGITEAFF	TGTGCCAGCAGCTTGGGAGGGGGCATAACTGAAGCTTTCTTT
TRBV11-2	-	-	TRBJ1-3	CASSFLVSDSTGNTIYF	TGTGCCAGCAGCTTTTTAGTGTCCGACTCCACTGGAAACACCATATATTTT
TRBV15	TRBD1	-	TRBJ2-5	CATSARQGDVETQYF	TGTGCCACCAGCGCCCGACAGGGGGACGTAGAGACCCAGTACTTC
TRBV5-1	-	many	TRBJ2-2	CASSSRDVGELFF	TGCGCCAGCAGCTCCCGGGACGTGGGGGAGCTGTTTTTT
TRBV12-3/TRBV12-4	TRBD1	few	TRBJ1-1	CASSQLGGEAFF	TGTGCCAGCAGCCAATTAGGGGGCGAAGCTTTCTTT
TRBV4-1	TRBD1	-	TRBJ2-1	CASSQEQGAFYNEQFF	TGCGCCAGCAGCCAAGAGCAGGGGGCATTCTACAATGAGCAGTTCTTC
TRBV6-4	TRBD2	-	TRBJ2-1	CVPREGDNEQFF	TGTGTCCCACGGGAGGGGGACAATGAGCAGTTCTTC
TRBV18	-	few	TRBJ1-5	CASSSGQDSQPQHF	TGTGCCAGCTCCTCAGGGCAGGACTCCCAGCCCCAGCATTTT
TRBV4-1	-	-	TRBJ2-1	CASSRSSDGYNEQFF	TGCGCCAGCAGCCGATCCTCGGACGGCTACAATGAGCAGTTCTTC
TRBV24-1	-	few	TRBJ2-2	CATSDFGGANTGELFF	TGTGCCACCAGTGATTTCGGAGGCGCGAACACCGGGGAGCTGTTTTTT
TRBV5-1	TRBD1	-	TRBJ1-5	CASSLQPGGKQPQHF	TGCGCCAGCAGCTTGCAGCCAGGGGGAAAACAGCCCCAGCATTTT
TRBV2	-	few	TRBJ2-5	CASKGGQETQYF	TGTGCCAGCAAGGGGGGCCAAGAGACCCAGTACTTC
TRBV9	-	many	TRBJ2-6	CASSVPPEANVLTF	TGTGCCAGCAGCGTACCCCCCGAGGCCAACGTCCTGACTTTC
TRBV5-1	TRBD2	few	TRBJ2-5	CASSLRLAGVQETQYF	TGCGCCAGCAGCCTTCGACTAGCGGGGGTTCAAGAGACCCAGTACTTC
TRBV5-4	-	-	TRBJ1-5	CASSFSGRGDNQPQHF	TGTGCCAGCAGCTTCTCGGGGAGGGGCGACAATCAGCCCCAGCATTTT
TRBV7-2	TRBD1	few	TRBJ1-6	CASSLVMGQGRSPLHF	TGTGCCAGCAGCTTAGTTATGGGACAGGGACGCTCACCCCTCCACTTT
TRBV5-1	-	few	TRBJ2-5	CASSLGTGYQETQYF	TGCGCCAGCAGCCTAGGGACTGGCTACCAAGAGACCCAGTACTTC
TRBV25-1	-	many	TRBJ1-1	CASSDGGFGRAFF	TGTGCCAGCAGTGACGGTGGATTTGGGAGGGCTTTCTTT
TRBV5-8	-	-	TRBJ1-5	CASSLPTSVDQPQHF	TGTGCCAGCAGCTTACCAACCTCCGTAGATCAGCCCCAGCATTTT
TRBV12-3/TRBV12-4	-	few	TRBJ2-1	CASMSNNEQFF	TGTGCCAGCATGAGCAACAATGAGCAGTTCTTC
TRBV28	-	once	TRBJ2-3	CASSPNCAGDTQYF	TGTGCCAGCAGTCCGAACTGCGCGGGAGATACGCAGTATTTT
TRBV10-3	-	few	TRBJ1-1	CAIRQGNTEAFF	TGTGCCATCAGGCAGGGAAACACTGAAGCTTTCTTT
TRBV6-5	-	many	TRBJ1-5	CASSYGQGRQPQHF	TGTGCCAGCAGTTACGGGCAGGGGCGGCAGCCCCAGCATTTT
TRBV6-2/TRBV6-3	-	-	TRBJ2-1	CASSYRRAGVFF	TGTGCCAGCAGTTACCGCCGGGCGGGCGTGTTCTTC
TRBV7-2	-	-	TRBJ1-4	CASSRSSTNEKLFF	TGTGCCAGCAGCCGGAGCTCCACTAATGAAAAACTGTTTTTT
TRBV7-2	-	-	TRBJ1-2	CASSWGLKYGYTF	TGTGCCAGCAGCTGGGGCCTTAAGTATGGCTACACCTTC
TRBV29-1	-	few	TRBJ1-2	CSVDGRITNYGYTF	TGCAGCGTTGACGGACGGATTACTAACTATGGCTACACCTTC
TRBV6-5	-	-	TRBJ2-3	CASRRTGDTQYF	TGTGCCAGCAGGCGAACGGGGGATACGCAGTATTTT
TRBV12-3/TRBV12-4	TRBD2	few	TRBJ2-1	CASSIYRAGGDNEQFF	TGTGCCAGCAGCATATACAGGGCGGGGGGGGACAATGAGCAGTTCTTC
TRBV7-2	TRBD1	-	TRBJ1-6	CASSFGRGRADNSPLHF	TGTGCCAGCAGCTTCGGGAGGGGGCGCGCGGATAATTCACCCCTCCACTTT
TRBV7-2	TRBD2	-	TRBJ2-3	CASSLSTWRGGPHTQYF	TGTGCCAGCAGCTTAAGTACCTGGCGGGGGGGCCCACATACGCAGTATTTT
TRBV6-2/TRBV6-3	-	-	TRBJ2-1	CASSYGQGYNEQFF	TGTGCCAGCAGTTACGGGCAGGGGTACAATGAGCAGTTCTTC
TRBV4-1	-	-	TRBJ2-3	CASSQERSASTQYF	TGCGCCAGCAGCCAAGAACGATCGGCGAGTACGCAGTATTTT
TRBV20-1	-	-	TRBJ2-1	CSASALRDSSPWQFF	TGCAGTGCTAGTGCACTCCGGGACTCGAGCCCGTGGCAGTTCTTC
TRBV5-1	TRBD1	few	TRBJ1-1	CASSLGPYRGHTEAFF	TGCGCCAGCAGCTTGGGGCCCTACAGGGGACACACTGAAGCTTTCTTT
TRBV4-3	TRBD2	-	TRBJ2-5	CASSQDLAGAPGRETQYF	TGCGCCAGCAGCCAAGATCTAGCGGGGGCCCCTGGCAGAGAGACCCAGTACTTC
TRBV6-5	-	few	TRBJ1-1	CASSYNQGRDTEAFF	TGTGCCAGCAGTTACAATCAGGGTCGGGACACTGAAGCTTTCTTT
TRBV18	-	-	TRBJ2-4	CASSASGAGDIQYF	TGTGCCAGCTCGGCCTCGGGGGCTGGAGACATTCAGTACTTC
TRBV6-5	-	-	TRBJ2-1	CASSYWQSFYNEQFF	TGTGCCAGCAGTTACTGGCAGAGCTTTTACAATGAGCAGTTCTTC
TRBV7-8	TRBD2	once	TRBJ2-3	CASGTGTSKSTQYF	TGTGCCAGCGGGACTGGGACTAGCAAGTCTACGCAGTATTTT
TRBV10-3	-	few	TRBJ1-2	CAISGPEPYGYTF	TGTGCCATCAGTGGTCCGGAACCCTATGGCTACACCTTC
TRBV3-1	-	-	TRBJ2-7	CASSQDSGGHFIEQYF	TGTGCCAGCAGCCAAGACTCCGGGGGGCATTTTATCGAGCAGTACTTC
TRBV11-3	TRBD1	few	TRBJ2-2	CASRYSGTENTGELFF	TGTGCCAGCAGGTACTCCGGGACAGAGAACACCGGGGAGCTGTTTTTT
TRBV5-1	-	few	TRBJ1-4	CASSLTLTAGHEKLFF	TGCGCCAGCAGCTTGACCTTGACAGCAGGACATGAAAAACTGTTTTTT
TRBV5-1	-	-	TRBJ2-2	CASSPSHRVTGELFF	TGCGCCAGCAGCCCTTCGCACCGAGTCACCGGGGAGCTGTTTTTT